A selection of T cell receptor beta chains follows, all from one sample in a study of type 1 regulatory T cells. TCRdb re-called the reads with MiXCR, one entry per CDR3 protein. This repertoire shows around 19,000 distinct CDR3 sequences, roughly 10% found once; its top ten account for more than 2.5%. Sequencing was carried out using CD4+ T cells, either the whole sample or a sorted fraction (not recorded which). The origin of the receptors is a human donor in good health. Both conserved end residues are part of each CDR3. D genes are given only for firm matches. Some rows mark clone size as missing; the rest say once, few, many or name a class of expanded clone.

clone size	D gene	V gene	J gene	CDR3 DNA	CDR3 protein
few	NA	TRBV5-1	TRBJ2-5	TGCGCCAGCGGACAGAACCAAGAGACCCAGTACTTC	CASGQNQETQYF
NA	NA	TRBV19	TRBJ2-5	TGTGCCAGTAGGGACAGGGAGGGAGAGACCCAGTACTTC	CASRDREGETQYF
few	TRBD2	TRBV29-1	TRBJ2-1	TGCAGCACCGATACTAGCGGTGCCTACAATGAGCAGTTCTTC	CSTDTSGAYNEQFF
few	NA	TRBV7-2	TRBJ2-7	TGTGCCAGCAGTGGGAGCTCCTACGAGCAGTACTTC	CASSGSSYEQYF
NA	NA	TRBV5-1	TRBJ1-1	TGCGTCAGCAGTCCGCTCGGGGGCTCGGCCACTGAAGCTTTCTTT	CVSSPLGGSATEAFF
NA	NA	TRBV30	TRBJ1-1	TGTGCCTGGAGTGTACAAAGGGGACGGTGGGCTTTCTTT	CAWSVQRGRWAFF
many	TRBD2	TRBV12-3/TRBV12-4	TRBJ2-2	TGTGCCAGCAGCCGGGGTAGCGGGAGACTCACCGGGGAGCTGTTTTTT	CASSRGSGRLTGELFF
many	TRBD2	TRBV5-6	TRBJ2-7	TGTGCCAGCAGCCTCGAACCGGGGAGACTAGCGGGACTCTACGAGCAGTACTTC	CASSLEPGRLAGLYEQYF
few	TRBD1	TRBV18	TRBJ2-7	TGTGCCAGCTCACGACAGGGGGGCTCCTACGAGCAGTACTTC	CASSRQGGSYEQYF
NA	NA	TRBV5-1	TRBJ2-1	TGCACCAGCAGCTTGGATGGTCAGTACAATGAGCAGTTCTTC	CTSSLDGQYNEQFF
many	TRBD2	TRBV27	TRBJ2-7	TGTGCCAGCAGTTTGGGGCTAGCGGCCGTCTACGAGCAGTACTTC	CASSLGLAAVYEQYF
few	TRBD2	TRBV7-9	TRBJ2-1	TGTGCCAGCAGCTTGGGTAGCGGGAGCACAAATGAGCAGTTCTTC	CASSLGSGSTNEQFF
few	TRBD1	TRBV5-1	TRBJ2-7	TGCGCCAGCAGTTCAGGGGGCTATCCTTACGAGCAGTACTTC	CASSSGGYPYEQYF
few	NA	TRBV24-1	TRBJ2-3	TGTGCCACCAGTCCCGGTTTTCCTGGCACAGATACGCAGTATTTT	CATSPGFPGTDTQYF
many	NA	TRBV20-1	TRBJ2-3	TGCAGTGCTAGTCGGGGAACAGATACGCAGTATTTT	CSASRGTDTQYF
many	TRBD2	TRBV20-1	TRBJ2-1	TGCAGTGCTAGAGCTCGGCTAGCGGGAGGGTTGTCCTACAATGAGCAGTTCTTC	CSARARLAGGLSYNEQFF
NA	NA	TRBV5-1	TRBJ2-5	TGCGCCAGCAGCTTGGAGCCTAGCGAAGGCGAGACCCAGTACTTC	CASSLEPSEGETQYF
NA	NA	TRBV5-1	TRBJ1-4	TGCGCCAGCAGCCTTTCACCGGCAACTAATGAAAAACTGTTTTTT	CASSLSPATNEKLFF
many	TRBD1	TRBV3-1	TRBJ1-2	TGTGCCAGCAGCCAAGGGCCGGGACAGGTTGGCTACACCTTC	CASSQGPGQVGYTF
NA	NA	TRBV29-1	TRBJ2-3	TGCAGCGTTGACATGGGATCAGATACGCAGTATTTT	CSVDMGSDTQYF
many	TRBD2	TRBV28	TRBJ2-1	TGTGCCAGCAGTGCAGGGTTCCTAGCGGCGTACAATGAGCAGTTCTTC	CASSAGFLAAYNEQFF
NA	NA	TRBV28	TRBJ1-2	TGTGCCAGCAGTCCGGGGGGGAACTATGGCTACACCTTC	CASSPGGNYGYTF
few	NA	TRBV21-1	TRBJ2-3	TGTGCCAGCAGCAAAATGGGGTTCTGGCCTCGGGGCACAGATACGCAGTATTTT	CASSKMGFWPRGTDTQYF
medium-sized	NA	TRBV3-1	TRBJ2-2	TGTGCCAGCAGTCTCTGGGCTGGGGAGCTGTTTTTT	CASSLWAGELFF
many	TRBD2	TRBV29-1	TRBJ2-1	TGCAGCGTTGAAGAAGTGCTAGCGGACAATGAGCAGTTCTTC	CSVEEVLADNEQFF
many	NA	TRBV12-3/TRBV12-4	TRBJ2-5	TGTGCCAGCAGTTTACTGGAAGAGACCCAGTACTTC	CASSLLEETQYF
NA	NA	TRBV11-1	TRBJ2-7	TGTGCCAGCAGCTTAGATCCCTCGATAGGCTACGAGCAGTACTTC	CASSLDPSIGYEQYF
medium-sized	TRBD1	TRBV20-1	TRBJ2-1	TGCAGTGCTAGAGCAGGGGGCGGGTTGTACAATGAGCAGTTCTTC	CSARAGGGLYNEQFF
many	NA	TRBV6-7	TRBJ2-7	TGTGCCAGCACCAGAGCCCACGAGCAGTACTTC	CASTRAHEQYF
NA	NA	TRBV12-3/TRBV12-4	TRBJ2-5	TGTGCCGCCACCATCCAAGGGTCAGAGACCCAGTACTTC	CAATIQGSETQYF
many	NA	TRBV7-2	TRBJ1-5	TGTGCCAGCAGCCCGGCTCTAGGGCCCGGTCAGCCCCAGCATTTT	CASSPALGPGQPQHF
many	TRBD1	TRBV20-1	TRBJ2-7	TGCAGTGCGGGAAGGGACAGGGTAGACTACGAGCAGTACTTC	CSAGRDRVDYEQYF
many	NA	TRBV20-1	TRBJ1-1	TGCAGTGCTAGAGATATGACCTGGAAGGGTGAAGCTTTCTTT	CSARDMTWKGEAFF
many	TRBD1	TRBV7-9	TRBJ2-2	TGTGCCAGCAGCGCCGGGACAGGGAACACCGGGGAGCTGTTTTTT	CASSAGTGNTGELFF
NA	NA	TRBV7-3	TRBJ2-1	TGTGCCAGCAGCTTGGGGGGGCCCTACAATGAGCAGTTCTTC	CASSLGGPYNEQFF
few	TRBD2	TRBV20-1	TRBJ2-7	TGCAGTGCTAGAAACCGGGACTACCCATACGAGCAGTACTTC	CSARNRDYPYEQYF
many	NA	TRBV7-3	TRBJ2-5	TGTGCCAGCAGCTTAAAGTGGGGAGAGACCCAGTACTTC	CASSLKWGETQYF
many	TRBD2	TRBV7-9	TRBJ2-5	TGTGCCAGCAGCTTTACTAGCGGGCAAGAGACCCAGTACTTC	CASSFTSGQETQYF
few	NA	TRBV5-1	TRBJ2-2	TGCGCCAGCAGCTTGGGGACGCAGGGATTCACCGGGGAGCTGTTTTTT	CASSLGTQGFTGELFF
medium-sized	NA	TRBV29-1	TRBJ2-1	TGCAGCGTTGAACGGCAAATGCGGGCCGCGATGAATGAGCAGTTCTTC	CSVERQMRAAMNEQFF
NA	NA	TRBV30	TRBJ2-1	TGTGCCTGGAGTGTGGAGGGGGTTGAGCAGTTCTTC	CAWSVEGVEQFF
NA	NA	TRBV5-1	TRBJ1-1	TGCGCCAGCAGCTTGGGCACAAGGGGGGGGATGACTGAAGCTTTCTTT	CASSLGTRGGMTEAFF
few	NA	TRBV20-1	TRBJ1-3	TGCAGTGCCGAGGACAGTGCCATTGGAAACACCATATATTTT	CSAEDSAIGNTIYF
NA	NA	TRBV20-1	TRBJ2-3	TGCAGTGCCACCTGGGGAGATACGCAGTATTTT	CSATWGDTQYF
NA	TRBD2	TRBV20-1	TRBJ2-4	TGCAGTGCTAGACTAGCGGGAGTAGCCAAAAACATTCAGTACTTC	CSARLAGVAKNIQYF
many	NA	TRBV12-3/TRBV12-4	TRBJ2-1	TGTGCCAGCAGTTTTTGGCAGGTGGACGAGGGGCAGTTCTTC	CASSFWQVDEGQFF